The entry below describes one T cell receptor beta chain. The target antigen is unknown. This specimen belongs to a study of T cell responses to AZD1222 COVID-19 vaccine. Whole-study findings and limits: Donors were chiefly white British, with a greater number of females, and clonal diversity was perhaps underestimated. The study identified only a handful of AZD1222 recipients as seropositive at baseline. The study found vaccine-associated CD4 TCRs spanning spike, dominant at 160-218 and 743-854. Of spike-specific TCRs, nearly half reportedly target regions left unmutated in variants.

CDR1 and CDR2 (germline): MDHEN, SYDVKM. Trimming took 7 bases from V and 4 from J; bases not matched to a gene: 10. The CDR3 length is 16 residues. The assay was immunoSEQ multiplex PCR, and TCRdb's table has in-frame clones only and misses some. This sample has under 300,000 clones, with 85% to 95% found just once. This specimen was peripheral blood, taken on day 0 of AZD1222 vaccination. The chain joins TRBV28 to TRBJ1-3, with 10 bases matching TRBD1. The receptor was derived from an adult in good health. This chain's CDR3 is CASKETGGAKGNTIYF. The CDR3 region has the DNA TGTGCCAGCAAAGAGACAGGGGGCGCGAAGGGAAACACCATATATTTT.